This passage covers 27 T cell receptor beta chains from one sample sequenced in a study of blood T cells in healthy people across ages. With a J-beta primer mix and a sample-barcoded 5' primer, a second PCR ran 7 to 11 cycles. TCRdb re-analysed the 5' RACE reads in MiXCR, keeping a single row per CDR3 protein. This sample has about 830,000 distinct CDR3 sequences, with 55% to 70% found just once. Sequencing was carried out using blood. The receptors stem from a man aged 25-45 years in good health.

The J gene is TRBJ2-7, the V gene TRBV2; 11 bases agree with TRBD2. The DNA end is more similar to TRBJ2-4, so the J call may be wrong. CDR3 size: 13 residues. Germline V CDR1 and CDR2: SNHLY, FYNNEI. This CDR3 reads CASLAGGIDIQYF. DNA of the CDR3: TGTGCCAGCTTAGCGGGAGGGATAGACATTCAGTACTTC.

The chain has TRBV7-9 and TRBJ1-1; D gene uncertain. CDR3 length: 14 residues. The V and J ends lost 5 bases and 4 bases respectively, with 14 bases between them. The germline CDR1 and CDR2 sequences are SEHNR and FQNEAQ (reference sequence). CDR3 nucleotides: TGTGCCAGCAGCCCGGGGATTGGTGTCACTGAAGCTTTCTTT. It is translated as CASSPGIGVTEAFF.

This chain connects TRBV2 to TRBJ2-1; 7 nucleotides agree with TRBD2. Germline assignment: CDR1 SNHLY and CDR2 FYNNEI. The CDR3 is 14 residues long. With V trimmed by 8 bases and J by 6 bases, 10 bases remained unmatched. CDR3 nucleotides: TGTGCCAGCGGCGATGGCGGGAGTTCCAATGAGCAGTTCTTC. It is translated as CASGDGGSSNEQFF. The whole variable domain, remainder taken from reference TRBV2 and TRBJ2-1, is EPEVTQTPSHQVTQMGQEVILRCVPISNHLYFYWYRQILGQKVEFLVSFYNNEISEKSEIFDDQFSVERPDGSNFTLKIRSTKLEDSAMYFCASGDGGSSNEQFFGPGTRLTVL.

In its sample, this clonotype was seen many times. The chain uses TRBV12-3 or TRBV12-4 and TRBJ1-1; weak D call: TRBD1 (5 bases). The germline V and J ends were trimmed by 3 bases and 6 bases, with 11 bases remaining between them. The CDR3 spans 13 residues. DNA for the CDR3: TGTGCCAGCAGTTTTGCAGTGGGGGCTGAAGCTTTCTTT. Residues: CASSFAVGAEAFF.

CDR3 residues: CASSWGGNGKNIQYF. In DNA form, the CDR3 reads TGTGCCAGCAGTTGGGGGGGAAACGGCAAAAACATTCAGTACTTC. The chain joins TRBV6-5 to TRBJ2-4, with 7 bases aligning to TRBD2. The CDR3 has 15 amino acids. With V trimmed by 4 bases and J by 3 bases, 6 bases remained unmatched. CDR1 MNHEY and CDR2 SVGAGI come from the germline V gene.

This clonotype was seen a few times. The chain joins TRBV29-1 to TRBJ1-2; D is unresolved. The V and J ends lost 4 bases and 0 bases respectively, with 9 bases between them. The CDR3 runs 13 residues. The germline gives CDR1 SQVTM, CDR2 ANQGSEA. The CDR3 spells CSVANLANYGYTF. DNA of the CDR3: TGCAGCGTTGCCAACTTAGCTAACTATGGCTACACCTTC.

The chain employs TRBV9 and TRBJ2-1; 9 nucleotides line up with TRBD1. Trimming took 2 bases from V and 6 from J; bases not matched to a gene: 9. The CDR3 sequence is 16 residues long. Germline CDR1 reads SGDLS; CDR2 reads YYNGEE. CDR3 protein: CASSVGGTGTRNEQFF. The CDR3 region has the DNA TGTGCCAGCAGCGTGGGAGGGACAGGGACCCGCAATGAGCAGTTCTTC.

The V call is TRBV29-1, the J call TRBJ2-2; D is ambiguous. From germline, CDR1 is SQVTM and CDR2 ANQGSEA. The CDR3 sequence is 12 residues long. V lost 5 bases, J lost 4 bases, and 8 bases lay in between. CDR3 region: CSVYGFTGELFF. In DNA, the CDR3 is TGCAGCGTTTATGGGTTCACCGGGGAGCTGTTTTTT.

The CDR3 DNA sequence: TGTGCCAGCAGCTTCTCTAGCGGAGGCACAGATACGCAGTATTTT. This translates into CASSFSSGGTDTQYF. This chain uses TRBV13 with TRBJ2-3, with 7 bases that match TRBD2. With V trimmed by 3 bases and J by 1 base, 4 bases remained unmatched. CDR3 length: 15 amino acids. The germline gives CDR1 PRHDT, CDR2 FYEKMQ (reference sequence). Drawing the rest from reference TRBV13 and TRBJ2-3, the complete variable domain is AAGVIQSPRHLIKEKRETATLKCYPIPRHDTVYWYQQGPGQDPQFLISFYEKMQSDKGSIPDRFSAQQFSDYHSELNMSSLELGDSALYFCASSFSSGGTDTQYFGPGTRLTVL.

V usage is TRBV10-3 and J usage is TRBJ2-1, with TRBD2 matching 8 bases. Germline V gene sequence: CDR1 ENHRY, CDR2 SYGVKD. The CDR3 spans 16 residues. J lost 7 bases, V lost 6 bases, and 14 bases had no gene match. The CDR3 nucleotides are TGTGCCATCAGAGGAGCGGGAGCACCGGGTAAGAATGAGCAGTTCTTC. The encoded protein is CAIRGAGAPGKNEQFF.

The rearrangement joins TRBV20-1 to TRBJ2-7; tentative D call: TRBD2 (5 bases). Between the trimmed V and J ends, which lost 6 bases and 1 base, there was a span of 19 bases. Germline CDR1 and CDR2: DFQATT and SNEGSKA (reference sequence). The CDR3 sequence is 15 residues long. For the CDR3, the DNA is TGCAGTGCAACCCTGCCCGGAGCGGTGTCCTACGAGCAGTACTTC. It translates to CSATLPGAVSYEQYF.

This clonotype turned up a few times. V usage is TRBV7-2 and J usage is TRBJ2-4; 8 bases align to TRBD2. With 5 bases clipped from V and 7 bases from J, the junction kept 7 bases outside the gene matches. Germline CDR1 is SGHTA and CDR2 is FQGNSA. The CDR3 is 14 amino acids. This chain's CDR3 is CASSQTIAGNIQYF. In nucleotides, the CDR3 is TGTGCCAGCAGCCAAACTATAGCGGGGAACATTCAGTACTTC.

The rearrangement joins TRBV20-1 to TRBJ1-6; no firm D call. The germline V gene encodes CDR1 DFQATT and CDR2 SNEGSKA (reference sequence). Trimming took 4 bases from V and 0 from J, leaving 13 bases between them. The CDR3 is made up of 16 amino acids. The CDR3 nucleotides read TGCAGTGCTAATCCCCCGGGTAGCTCCTATAATTCACCCCTCCACTTT. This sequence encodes CSANPPGSSYNSPLHF.

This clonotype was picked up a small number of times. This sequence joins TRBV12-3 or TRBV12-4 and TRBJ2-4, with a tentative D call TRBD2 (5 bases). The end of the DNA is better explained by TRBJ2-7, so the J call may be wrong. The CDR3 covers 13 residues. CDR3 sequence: CASSLRGSGEQYF. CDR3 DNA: TGTGCCAGCAGTTTAAGAGGGTCGGGCGAGCAGTACTTC.

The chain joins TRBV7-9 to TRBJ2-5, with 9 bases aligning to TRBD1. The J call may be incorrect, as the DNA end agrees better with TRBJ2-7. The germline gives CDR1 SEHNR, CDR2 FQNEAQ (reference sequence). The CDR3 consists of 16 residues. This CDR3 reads CASSPPAGTGSYEQYF. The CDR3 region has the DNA TGTGCCAGCAGCCCCCCCGCGGGGACAGGGTCGTACGAGCAGTACTTC.

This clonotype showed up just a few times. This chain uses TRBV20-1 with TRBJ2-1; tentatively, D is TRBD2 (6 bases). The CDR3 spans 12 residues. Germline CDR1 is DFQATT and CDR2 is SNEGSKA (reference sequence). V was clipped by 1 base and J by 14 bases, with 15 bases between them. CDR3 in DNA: TGCAGTGCTAGAGTCCACTCCGAGCGGGAGTTCTTC. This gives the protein CSARVHSEREFF.

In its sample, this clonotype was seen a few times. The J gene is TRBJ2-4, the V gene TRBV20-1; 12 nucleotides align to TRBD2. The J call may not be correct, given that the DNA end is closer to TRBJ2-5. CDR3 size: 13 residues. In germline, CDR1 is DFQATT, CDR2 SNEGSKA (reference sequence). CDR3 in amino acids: CSARTSGMGTQYF. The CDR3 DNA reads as TGCAGTGCCCGGACTAGCGGGATGGGGACCCAGTACTTC.

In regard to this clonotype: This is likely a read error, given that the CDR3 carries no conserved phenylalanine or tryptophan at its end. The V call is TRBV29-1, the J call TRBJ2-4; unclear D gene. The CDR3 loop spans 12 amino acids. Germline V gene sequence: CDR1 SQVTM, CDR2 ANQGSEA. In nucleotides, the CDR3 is TGCAGCGTTGTAGAAGCCCAAAACATTCAGTACCTC. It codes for CSVVEAQNIQYL.

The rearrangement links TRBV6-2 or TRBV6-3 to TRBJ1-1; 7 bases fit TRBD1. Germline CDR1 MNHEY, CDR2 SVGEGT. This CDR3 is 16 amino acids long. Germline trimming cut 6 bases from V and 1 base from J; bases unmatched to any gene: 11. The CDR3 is CASRTPGQPTNTEAFF. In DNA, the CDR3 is TGTGCCAGCAGGACACCGGGACAGCCGACGAACACTGAAGCTTTCTTT.

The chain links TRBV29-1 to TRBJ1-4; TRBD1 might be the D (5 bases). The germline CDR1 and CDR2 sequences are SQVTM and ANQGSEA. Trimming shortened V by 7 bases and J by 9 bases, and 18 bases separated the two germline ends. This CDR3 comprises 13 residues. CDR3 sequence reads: CSGGAAINKKLFF. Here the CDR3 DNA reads TGCAGCGGAGGGGCGGCAATCAATAAAAAACTGTTTTTT.

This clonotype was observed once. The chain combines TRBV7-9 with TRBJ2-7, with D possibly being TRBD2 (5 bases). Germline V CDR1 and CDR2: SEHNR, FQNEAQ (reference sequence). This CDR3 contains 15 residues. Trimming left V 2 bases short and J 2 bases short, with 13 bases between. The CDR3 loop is CASSLLGEPPYEQYF. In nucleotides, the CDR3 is TGTGCCAGCAGCTTATTGGGAGAGCCACCCTACGAGCAGTACTTC.

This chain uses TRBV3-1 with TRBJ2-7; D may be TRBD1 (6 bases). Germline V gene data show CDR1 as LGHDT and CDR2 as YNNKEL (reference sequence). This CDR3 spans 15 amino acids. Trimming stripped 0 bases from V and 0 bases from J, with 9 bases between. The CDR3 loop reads CASSQEGANSYEQYF. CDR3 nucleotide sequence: TGTGCCAGCAGCCAAGAGGGGGCGAACTCCTACGAGCAGTACTTC.

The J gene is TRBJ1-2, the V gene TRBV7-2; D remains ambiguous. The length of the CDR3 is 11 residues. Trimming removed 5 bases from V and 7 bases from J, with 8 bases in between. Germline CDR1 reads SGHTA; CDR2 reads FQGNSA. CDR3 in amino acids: CASSPRAGYTF. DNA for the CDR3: TGTGCCAGCAGCCCCCGAGCTGGCTACACCTTC.

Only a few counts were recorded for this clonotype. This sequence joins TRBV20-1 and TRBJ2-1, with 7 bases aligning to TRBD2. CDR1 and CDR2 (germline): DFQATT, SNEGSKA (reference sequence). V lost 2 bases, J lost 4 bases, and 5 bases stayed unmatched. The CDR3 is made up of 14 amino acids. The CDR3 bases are TGCAGTGCTAGAAAGTACGGGAGGTACAATGAGCAGTTCTTC. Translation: CSARKYGRYNEQFF.

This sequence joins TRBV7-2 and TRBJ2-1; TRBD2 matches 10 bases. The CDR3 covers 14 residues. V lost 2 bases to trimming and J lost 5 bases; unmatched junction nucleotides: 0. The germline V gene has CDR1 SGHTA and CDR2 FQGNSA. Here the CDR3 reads CASSLTSGDNEQFF. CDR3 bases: TGTGCCAGCAGCTTAACTAGCGGGGACAATGAGCAGTTCTTC. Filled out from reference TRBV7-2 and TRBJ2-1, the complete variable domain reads GAGVSQSPSNKVTEKGKDVELRCDPISGHTALYWYRQSLGQGLEFLIYFQGNSAPDKSGLPSDRFSAERTGGSVSTLTIQRTQQEDSAVYLCASSLTSGDNEQFFGPGTRLTVL.

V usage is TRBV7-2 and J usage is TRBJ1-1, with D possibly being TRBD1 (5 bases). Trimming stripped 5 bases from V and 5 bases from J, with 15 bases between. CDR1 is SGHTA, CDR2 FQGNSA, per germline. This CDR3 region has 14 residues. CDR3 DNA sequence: TGTGCCAGCAGCCGCGGGGGACTGGAAACTGAAGCTTTCTTT. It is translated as CASSRGGLETEAFF.

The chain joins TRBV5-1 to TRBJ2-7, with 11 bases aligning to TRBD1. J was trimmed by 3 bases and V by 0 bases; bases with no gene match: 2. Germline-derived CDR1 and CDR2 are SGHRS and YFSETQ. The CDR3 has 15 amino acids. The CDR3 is CASSLAGTGGYEQYF. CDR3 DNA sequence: TGCGCCAGCAGCTTGGCCGGGACAGGGGGCTACGAGCAGTACTTC.